Below are 31 T cell receptor beta chains sequenced from a single sample in a study of cytomegalovirus exposure and HLA in healthy donors. The PCR used 60 Vbeta and 13 Jbeta primers. Produced via immunoSEQ multiplex PCR; TCRdb's table is partial and in-frame only. Among 150,000 to 200,000 clones listed, 75% to 85% were seen once. The sequenced sample consisted of PBMCs. The receptors originated from a girl aged 2-10 years in good health and CMV-seropositive.

This clone was seen only once. The J gene is TRBJ1-1, the V gene TRBV29-1, with TRBD1 identical over 11 bases. CDR3 length equals 12 residues. The trim removed 6 bases at V and 6 bases at J, leaving 3 bases unmatched. Germline CDR1 is SQVTM and CDR2 is ANQGSEA. The CDR3 DNA reads TGCAGCGTGGACAGGGGGCGCGCTGAAGCTTTCTTT. It specifies CSVDRGRAEAFF.

V is TRBV27 and J is TRBJ2-3; unclear D gene. The V gene's germline CDR1 is MNHEY and CDR2 SMNVEV (reference sequence). Trimming removed 2 bases at V and 6 bases at J, with 9 bases between. The CDR3 runs to 13 residues. CDR3 sequence reads: CASSLSPGDTQYF. In DNA form, the CDR3 reads TGTGCCAGCAGTTTAAGTCCCGGGGATACGCAGTATTTT.

V is TRBV19 and J is TRBJ2-3, with TRBD1 identical over 9 bases. CDR1 and CDR2 (germline): LNHDA, SQIVND (reference sequence). Trimming cost V 7 bases and J 1 base; bases outside gene matches: 3. CDR3 length: 14 residues. The CDR3 is CASKGDRGTDTQYF. The CDR3 region has the DNA TGTGCCAGTAAGGGGGACAGGGGCACAGATACGCAGTATTTT.

This clone came up a few times. This rearrangement joins TRBV7-9 to TRBJ2-7; 7 positions agree with TRBD2. The length of the CDR3 is 16 residues. J gave up 1 base and V 1 base, and 7 bases lay outside the gene matches. From germline, CDR1 is SEHNR and CDR2 FQNEAQ (reference sequence). CDR3 residues: CASSLGPAGYSYEQYF. In DNA, the CDR3 is TGTGCCAGCAGCTTAGGCCCAGCGGGATATTCCTACGAGCAGTACTTC.

The chain is built from TRBV2 and TRBJ2-7, with a weak D call TRBD1 (6 bases). The germline CDR1 and CDR2 sequences are SNHLY and FYNNEI. The length of the CDR3 is 18 residues. Trimming removed 1 base at V and 1 base at J, with 20 bases between. CDR3 protein: CASSEGQGLPSNSYEQYF. In DNA, the CDR3 is TGTGCCAGCAGTGAAGGGCAGGGGCTACCTTCTAATTCCTACGAGCAGTACTTC.

This clone was counted once. V is TRBV9 and J is TRBJ2-2; tentatively, D is TRBD2 (7 bases). The CDR3 length is 19 residues. Germline V gene lookup returns CDR1 SGDLS and CDR2 YYNGEE. With 3 bases removed from V and 0 bases from J, the gap between germline ends came to 21 bases. The CDR3 DNA is TGTGCCAGCAGCGGACATCAGGGAGGGGGGCCTGCGAACACCGGGGAGCTGTTTTTT. Protein sequence: CASSGHQGGGPANTGELFF.

This clone was observed a few times. In nucleotides, the CDR3 is TGTGCCAGCAGCCTGGGACTAGCGGGAACGAATACGCAGTATTTT. Amino acids: CASSLGLAGTNTQYF. V and J are TRBV9 and TRBJ2-3; 13 bases align to TRBD2. CDR1 and CDR2 from the germline V gene are SGDLS and YYNGEE. The CDR3 contains 15 residues. J gave up 7 bases and V 4 bases, and 6 bases lay outside the gene matches.

The chain uses TRBV27 and TRBJ2-2; D gene ambiguous. This CDR3 spans 13 amino acids. V was shortened by 2 bases and J by 4 bases, with 5 bases between the two germline ends. CDR1 and CDR2 (germline): MNHEY, SMNVEV (reference sequence). CDR3 bases: TGTGCCAGCAGTTTACTGTCCACCGGGGAGCTGTTTTTT. Amino acid sequence: CASSLLSTGELFF.

The chain employs TRBV6-1 and TRBJ2-6; 8 bases align to TRBD1. CDR3 length: 18 residues. CDR1 is MNHNS and CDR2 is SASEGT in the germline V gene. V shed 8 bases, J shed 0 bases, and the junction held 12 bases outside the gene matches. CDR3 residues: CASGGPGGYLSGANVLTF. CDR3 sequence (DNA): TGTGCCAGCGGTGGCCCAGGGGGCTATCTCTCTGGGGCCAACGTCCTGACTTTC.

The rearrangement links TRBV19 to TRBJ2-7; 11 positions agree with TRBD2. The CDR3 runs 13 residues. The V and J ends lost 5 bases and 6 bases, in that order; junction bases with no gene match: 3. CDR1 is LNHDA and CDR2 is SQIVND in the germline V gene (reference sequence). CDR3 DNA: TGTGCCAGTAGTCCCCTAGCGGGAGGCGAGCAGTACTTC. Amino acid sequence: CASSPLAGGEQYF.

The count of this clone is one. The V gene is TRBV7-9, the J gene TRBJ1-1; D might be TRBD1 (5 bases). The CDR3 sequence is 14 residues long. The V end lost 6 bases, the J end lost 1 base, and 12 bases lay between the germline ends. Germline-derived CDR1 and CDR2 are SEHNR and FQNEAQ (reference sequence). The CDR3 is CASSKVGGNTEAFF. CDR3 sequence (DNA): TGTGCCAGCAGTAAAGTCGGGGGGAACACTGAAGCTTTCTTT. The variable domain in full, completed from reference TRBV7-9 and TRBJ1-1, reads DTGVSQNPRHKITKRGQNVTFRCDPISEHNRLYWYRQTLGQGPEFLTYFQNEAQLEKSRLLSDRFSAERPKGSFSTLEIQRTEQGDSAMYLCASSKVGGNTEAFFGQGTRLTVV.

This chain links TRBV10-3 with TRBJ1-4; 7 bases match TRBD1. V was pared by 8 bases and J by 3 bases, with 6 bases of the junction left unmatched. The CDR3 runs 14 residues. The V gene's germline CDR1 is ENHRY and CDR2 SYGVKD. CDR3 bases: TGTGCCATCGGAGGAGGGACAGCTAATGAAAAACTGTTTTTT. It yields the protein CAIGGGTANEKLFF.

The count of this clone is one. The chain joins TRBV28 to TRBJ2-7; 9 nucleotides align to TRBD2. V trimming: 8 bases; J trimming: 4 bases; junction bases outside the gene matches: 3. CDR1 and CDR2 from the germline V gene are MDHEN and SYDVKM. The CDR3 extends over 12 amino acids. CDR3 protein: CASLAGNYEQYF. The CDR3, as DNA: TGTGCCAGCCTAGCGGGAAATTACGAGCAGTACTTC.

This chain links TRBV2 with TRBJ2-1; D possibly corresponds to TRBD2 (7 bases). The germline V gene has CDR1 SNHLY and CDR2 FYNNEI. V lost 8 bases and J 8 bases, leaving 16 bases between the germline ends. The CDR3 runs 13 residues. CDR3 protein: CASGGGYRDEQFF. The CDR3 DNA is TGTGCCAGCGGGGGGGGCTATCGGGATGAGCAGTTCTTC.

About this clone itself: One junction end does not reproduce the germline sequence, and a read error may be involved. The rearrangement uses TRBV28 and TRBJ2-7, with D uncertain. CDR1 and CDR2 (germline): MDHEN, SYDVKM. The CDR3 totals 11 residues. As DNA, the CDR3 is TGCGCCTGTGTAAGCACGGACGAGCAGTACTTC. Encoded protein: CACVSTDEQYF.

This chain uses TRBV13 with TRBJ2-1, with TRBD2 matching 9 bases. Unmatched junction bases numbered 5, after V lost 5 bases and J lost 3 bases. Germline V gene sequence: CDR1 PRHDT, CDR2 FYEKMQ (reference sequence). CDR3 size: 15 residues. CDR3 in DNA: TGTGCCAGCAGCCGGGCTAGCGGGATCTACAATGAGCAGTTCTTC. It specifies CASSRASGIYNEQFF.

The chain carries TRBV27 and TRBJ1-5; D is perhaps TRBD1 (6 bases). Per the germline V gene, CDR1 is MNHEY and CDR2 is SMNVEV (reference sequence). V was cut by 6 bases and J by 2 bases, with 20 bases left in between. This CDR3 contains 17 residues. CDR3 protein: CASSLAGVLAGNQPQHF. CDR3 nucleotides: TGTGCCAGCAGCCTGGCAGGGGTGTTGGCTGGCAATCAGCCCCAGCATTTT.

The chain recombines TRBV7-9 with TRBJ2-1; the match to TRBD2 covers 8 bases. The CDR3 extends over 15 amino acids. The V gene end was trimmed by 3 bases and the J gene end by 6 bases; junction bases not matched to a gene: 7. Germline CDR1 is SEHNR and CDR2 is FQNEAQ (reference sequence). The CDR3 is CASSLASGRSNEQFF. The CDR3 DNA is TGTGCCAGCAGCTTGGCTAGCGGGCGGTCCAATGAGCAGTTCTTC.

This chain joins TRBV11-2 and TRBJ2-7; D may be TRBD1 (6 bases). Trimming left V 5 bases short and J 1 base short, with 24 bases between. This CDR3 contains 18 residues. Germline CDR1 SGHAT, CDR2 FQNNGV. CDR3 residues: CASSQSRLGTLYSYEQYF. The DNA for the CDR3 is TGTGCCAGCAGCCAGAGTCGACTCGGGACACTCTATTCCTACGAGCAGTACTTC.

The CDR3 DNA reads TGCGCCAGCAGCCAAGCCAGCGGCACGAACACCGGGGAGCTGTTTTTT. Its protein product is CASSQASGTNTGELFF. V and J are TRBV4-1 and TRBJ2-2; tentatively, D is TRBD2 (5 bases). This CDR3 contains 16 residues. Per germline, CDR1 MGHRA and CDR2 YSYEKL. V lost 1 base and J lost 0, with 9 bases in between.

The CDR3 DNA reads as TGCGCCAGCAGCCACCCTTTAAGACTAGCGGGTCTTGGGGGGGAGCTGTTTTTT. This codes for CASSHPLRLAGLGGELFF. This chain links TRBV4-1 with TRBJ2-2; TRBD2 matches at 10 bases. The CDR3 extends over 18 amino acids. Germline CDR1 MGHRA, CDR2 YSYEKL. Unmatched junction bases numbered 15, after V lost 3 bases and J lost 8 bases.

The CDR3 protein is CASSFGGSNQPQHF. Here the CDR3 DNA reads TGTGCCAGCAGTTTCGGCGGGAGCAATCAGCCCCAGCATTTT. The chain uses TRBV27 and TRBJ1-5; D is unclear. Trimming shortened V by 3 bases and J by 1 base, and 7 bases separated the two germline ends. The CDR3 contains 14 residues. Germline assignment: CDR1 MNHEY and CDR2 SMNVEV (reference sequence).

This clone came up once. The rearrangement links TRBV7-3 to TRBJ1-2; D might be TRBD1 (5 bases). Germline V gene lookup returns CDR1 SGHTA and CDR2 FQGTGA. The CDR3 contains 14 residues. V dropped 5 bases and J dropped 8 bases, with 18 bases sitting between them. CDR3 DNA sequence: TGTGCCAGCAGCCCCCAGGGCGACGCCCGAGGCTACACCTTC. Translated, it gives CASSPQGDARGYTF.

The chain is built from TRBV6-1 and TRBJ2-1; 7 bases map to TRBD2. Losses at the gene ends were 3 bases for V and 1 base for J; bases not matched to a gene: 6. The germline CDR1 and CDR2 sequences are MNHNS and SASEGT. This CDR3 is built from 16 residues. The CDR3 sequence: CASSDRIGGSYNEQFF. CDR3 DNA sequence: TGTGCCAGCAGTGACCGAATCGGGGGGTCCTACAATGAGCAGTTCTTC.

The chain combines TRBV5-8 with TRBJ2-1; 8 positions agree with TRBD2. This CDR3 contains 15 residues. V dropped 4 bases and J dropped 6; count of bases not matched to a gene: 9. From germline, CDR1 is SGHTS and CDR2 YDEGEE. CDR3 amino acids: CASSPGAGEGNEQFF. The CDR3 DNA reads TGTGCCAGCAGCCCGGGAGCGGGAGAGGGCAATGAGCAGTTCTTC.

This clone was observed a handful of times. This sequence joins TRBV30 and TRBJ2-7; TRBD1 aligns across 10 bases. CDR1 GTSNPN and CDR2 SVGIG come from the germline V gene (reference sequence). V was pared by 1 base and J by 0 bases, with 12 bases of the junction left unmatched. The CDR3 contains 18 residues. CDR3 nucleotides: TGTGCCTGGAGTGGATCGGGACAGGGGAAGGCCAGCTCCTACGAGCAGTACTTC. Protein: CAWSGSGQGKASSYEQYF.

Only a few counts were recorded for this clone. V and J are TRBV19 and TRBJ1-5; no definite D call. This CDR3 is built from 16 residues. The V end was cut by 4 bases, the J end by 3 bases, with 16 bases between. CDR1 is LNHDA, CDR2 SQIVND, per germline (reference sequence). The CDR3 DNA follows: TGTGCCAGTAGTAGGTCCTCGTTGGCAGTCAATCAGCCCCAGCATTTT. It codes for CASSRSSLAVNQPQHF.

This chain uses TRBV5-4 with TRBJ2-1, with no clear D. Deletions cut 2 bases from V and 9 bases from J, with 12 bases between. This CDR3 region has 13 residues. Per the germline V gene, CDR1 is SGHNT and CDR2 is YYREEE (reference sequence). In DNA form, the CDR3 reads TGTGCCAGCAGCTTAAGAACCTACGGTGAGCAGTTCTTC. It specifies CASSLRTYGEQFF.

The rearrangement links TRBV6-5 to TRBJ2-7, with 14 positions matching TRBD2. The junction had 0 bases not matched to a gene; V was cut back by 5 bases and J by 6 bases. CDR1 and CDR2 from the germline V gene are MNHEY and SVGAGI. The CDR3 runs to 13 residues. The CDR3 here is CASSGTSGSEQYF. DNA for the CDR3: TGTGCCAGCAGTGGGACTAGCGGGAGCGAGCAGTACTTC.

This chain joins TRBV4-1 and TRBJ2-1, with TRBD2 matching 9 bases. J was trimmed by 5 bases and V by 1 base; bases with no gene match: 6. This CDR3 spans 16 amino acids. Looked up from germline, CDR1 is MGHRA and CDR2 is YSYEKL. The chain's CDR3 is CASSQVGGRAHNEQFF. The CDR3, as DNA: TGCGCCAGCAGCCAAGTGGGCGGGAGGGCCCACAATGAGCAGTTCTTC.

The J gene is TRBJ1-3, the V gene TRBV28; D is possibly TRBD1 (5 bases). The CDR3 has 16 amino acids. Deletions cut 3 bases from V and 0 bases from J, with 12 bases between. Germline V gene lookup returns CDR1 MDHEN and CDR2 SYDVKM. The CDR3 spells CASSFIGDVSGNTIYF. Written as DNA, the CDR3 is TGTGCCAGCAGTTTTATAGGGGATGTCTCTGGAAACACCATATATTTT.